Listed below are T cell receptor beta chains from one sample, sequenced in a study of T cell changes during pregnancy in multiple sclerosis. Repertoires were generated with immunoSEQ multiplex PCR, while TCRdb's copy carries only in-frame clones and drops some. Altogether about 67,000 clones are present, approximately 91% being singletons, with the ten largest covering almost 1.5%. The sequencing used peripheral blood, collected in the second trimester of pregnancy. The source of these receptors is a female donor with multiple sclerosis, enrolled in a pregnancy study. Both conserved end residues are part of each CDR3. The order of the fields is clone size, V gene, D gene, J gene, CDR3 protein, CDR3 DNA. D genes are given only for firm matches. Size is stated for part of the rows, as once, few or many counts, or as a class when the clone is expanded.

-	TRBV19	TRBD1	TRBJ1-1	CASSKVGRGPPEAFF	TGTGCCAGTAGTAAGGTCGGCAGGGGGCCGCCTGAAGCTTTCTTT
-	TRBV10-3	-	TRBJ1-6	CASNAGGNSPLHF	TGTGCCTCAAACGCGGGGGGGAATTCACCCCTCCACTTT
-	TRBV5-6	-	TRBJ1-3	CASSPGTLDTIYF	TGTGCCAGCAGCCCCGGGACACTAGACACCATATATTTT
once	TRBV9	TRBD2	TRBJ2-1	CASSVGASGRNGEQFF	TGTGCCAGCAGCGTAGGGGCTAGCGGGAGGAATGGTGAGCAGTTCTTC
-	TRBV7-2	-	TRBJ1-3	CASSRWQVGGNTIYF	TGTGCCAGCAGCCGCTGGCAGGTGGGTGGAAACACCATATATTTT
-	TRBV21-1	-	TRBJ2-7	CASRGLITYEQYF	TGTGCCAGCAGGGGCCTTATCACCTACGAGCAGTACTTC
-	TRBV5-1	TRBD1	TRBJ2-5	CASRGQGAPLETQYF	TGCGCCAGCAGGGGCCAGGGGGCCCCGTTAGAGACCCAGTACTTC
-	TRBV30	-	TRBJ1-6	CAWSVWGGVYNSPLHF	TGTGCCTGGAGTGTATGGGGGGGCGTTTATAATTCACCCCTCCACTTT
-	TRBV7-6	-	TRBJ2-5	CAIRGYQETQYF	TGTGCCATCCGGGGGTACCAAGAGACCCAGTACTTC
-	TRBV30	TRBD1	TRBJ1-5	CAWSEGQGFSNQPQHF	TGTGCCTGGAGTGAAGGACAGGGCTTTAGCAATCAGCCCCAGCATTTT
-	TRBV11-2	-	TRBJ2-7	CASSFRRNSYEQYF	TGTGCCAGCAGCTTTAGGCGGAACTCCTACGAGCAGTACTTC
-	TRBV5-1	-	TRBJ1-6	CASSLRPRGGTYNSPLHF	TGCGCCAGCAGCTTGCGTCCCAGGGGAGGGACCTATAATTCACCCCTCCACTTT
-	TRBV6-1	-	TRBJ1-5	CASIPRQYSNQPQHF	TGTGCCAGCATCCCACGACAGTATAGCAATCAGCCCCAGCATTTT
-	TRBV7-9	TRBD2	TRBJ2-1	CASSFFSGGNEQFF	TGTGCCAGCAGCTTTTTTAGCGGGGGCAATGAGCAGTTCTTC
-	TRBV19	-	TRBJ2-3	CASSKSGPGTQYF	TGTGCCAGTAGTAAGAGCGGTCCTGGTACGCAGTATTTT
-	TRBV2	-	TRBJ1-2	CASSEERGADGYTF	TGTGCCAGCAGTGAAGAAAGGGGCGCGGATGGCTACACCTTC
-	TRBV28	-	TRBJ2-1	CASSFRRGPGNEQFF	TGTGCCAGCAGTTTTCGGAGGGGGCCCGGGAATGAGCAGTTCTTC
medium-sized	TRBV6-1	TRBD1	TRBJ1-4	CASNPGQGVEKLFF	TGTGCCAGCAACCCGGGACAGGGAGTTGAAAAACTGTTTTTT
-	TRBV18	TRBD2	TRBJ2-7	CASSPAGLAGGNEQYF	TGTGCCAGCTCACCGGCCGGGTTAGCGGGAGGGAACGAGCAGTACTTC
-	TRBV18	-	TRBJ1-1	CASSPRGIVTEAFF	TGTGCCAGCTCACCCCGGGGGATCGTCACTGAAGCTTTCTTT
-	TRBV4-3	-	TRBJ1-2	CASSQDHAGGGYTF	TGCGCCAGCAGCCAAGATCACGCGGGGGGGGGCTACACCTTC
-	TRBV6-5	-	TRBJ2-5	CAAGGVFQETQYF	TGTGCCGCAGGCGGGGTGTTCCAAGAGACCCAGTACTTC
-	TRBV7-6	TRBD1	TRBJ1-2	CASSRLSGQGPYGYTF	TGTGCCAGCAGCCGGTTGTCGGGACAGGGACCCTATGGCTACACCTTC
-	TRBV7-2	-	TRBJ2-7	CASSLEILGGSSPYEQYF	TGTGCCAGCAGCTTAGAAATTCTGGGGGGAAGTTCGCCCTACGAGCAGTACTTC
-	TRBV5-6	-	TRBJ2-1	CASSLFRLGYDNEQFF	TGTGCCAGCAGCTTGTTCCGGCTGGGCTATGACAATGAGCAGTTCTTC
once	TRBV29-1	TRBD1	TRBJ2-7	CSVEAPTGIIYEQYF	TGCAGCGTTGAAGCTCCGACAGGGATAATCTACGAGCAGTACTTC